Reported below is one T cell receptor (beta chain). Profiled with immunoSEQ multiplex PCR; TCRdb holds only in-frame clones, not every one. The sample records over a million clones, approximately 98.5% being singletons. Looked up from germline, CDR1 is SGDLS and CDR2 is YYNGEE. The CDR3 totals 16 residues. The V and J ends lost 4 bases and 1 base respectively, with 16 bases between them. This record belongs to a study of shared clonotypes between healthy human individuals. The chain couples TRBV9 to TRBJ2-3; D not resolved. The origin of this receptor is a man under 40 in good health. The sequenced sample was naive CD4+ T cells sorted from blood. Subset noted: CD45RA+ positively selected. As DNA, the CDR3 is TGTGCCAGCAGCATTACACCTTTCCCTGGCACAGATACGCAGTATTTT. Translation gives CASSITPFPGTDTQYF.